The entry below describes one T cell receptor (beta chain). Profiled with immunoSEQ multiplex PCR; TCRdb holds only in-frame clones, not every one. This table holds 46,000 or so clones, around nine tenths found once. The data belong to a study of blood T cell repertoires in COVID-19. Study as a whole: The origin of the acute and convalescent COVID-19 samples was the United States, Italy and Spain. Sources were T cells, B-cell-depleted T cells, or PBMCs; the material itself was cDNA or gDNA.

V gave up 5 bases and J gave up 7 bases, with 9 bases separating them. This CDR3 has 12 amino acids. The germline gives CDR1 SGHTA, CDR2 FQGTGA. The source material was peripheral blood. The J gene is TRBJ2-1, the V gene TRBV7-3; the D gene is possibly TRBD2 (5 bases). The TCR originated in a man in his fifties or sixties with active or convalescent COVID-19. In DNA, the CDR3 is TGTGCCAGCAGCCTTACGGGGAATGAGCAGTTCTTC. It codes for CASSLTGNEQFF.